The 6 T cell receptor beta chains given below trace back to one sample, sequenced in a study of CD8+CD57+ T cells in acquired aplastic anemia. Genomic DNA, serving as template, underwent TCR beta VDJ and CDR3 profiling. TCRdb re-analysed the reads in MiXCR, keeping a single row per CDR3 protein. The data contain around 180,000 distinct CDR3 sequences, 55% to 75% of them seen just once; the ten biggest clones take up under 60%. The sequencing input was sorted CD4+, CD8+, or CD8+CD57+ T cells (not recorded which) from PBMCs. The receptors shown here come from a human donor in good health.

At least ten counts were recorded for this clonotype. The J gene is TRBJ2-7, the V gene TRBV12-3 or TRBV12-4; D not resolved. V was shortened by 3 bases and J by 3 bases, with 9 bases between the two germline ends. The CDR3 covers 13 residues. The chain's CDR3 is CASSFHPSYEQYF. The DNA for the CDR3 is TGTGCCAGCAGTTTCCATCCCAGCTACGAGCAGTACTTC.

Only a few counts were recorded for this clonotype. The chain uses TRBV3-1 and TRBJ1-1; weak D call: TRBD1 (5 bases). Trimming removed 2 bases at V and 0 bases at J, with 10 bases between. This CDR3 comprises 15 residues. CDR1 and CDR2 (germline): LGHDT, YNNKEL (reference sequence). Here the CDR3 DNA reads TGTGCCAGCAGCCAACAGGGATCCCTGAACACTGAAGCTTTCTTT. It encodes CASSQQGSLNTEAFF.

CDR3 amino acids: CSVGGGDVYNEQFF. The CDR3 DNA follows: TGCAGCGTGGGTGGGGGGGACGTCTACAATGAGCAGTTCTTC. The V and J genes are TRBV29-1 and TRBJ2-1, with TRBD2 identical over 7 bases. V was clipped by 6 bases and J by 3 bases; unmatched bases: 8. This CDR3 has 14 residues. The germline V gene has CDR1 SQVTM and CDR2 ANQGSEA.

In its sample, this clonotype was seen many times. V and J are TRBV7-8 and TRBJ2-3; D is undetermined. Germline CDR1 and CDR2: SGHVS and FQNEAQ. V was pared by 2 bases and J by 0 bases, with 12 bases between. The CDR3 is made up of 16 amino acids. The CDR3 DNA reads TGTGCCAGCAGCTTATTAGAGTCTGGCAGCACAGATACGCAGTATTTT. Encoded protein: CASSLLESGSTDTQYF.

This clonotype was observed a few times. Just one base apart from a much larger clone, this may be a read error. This CDR3 fails to terminate in the conserved phenylalanine or tryptophan, so it likely reflects a read error. V gene TRBV2 combines with J gene TRBJ2-7; TRBD1 is a possible D gene (6 bases). CDR1 and CDR2 (germline): SNHLY, FYNNEI. V was shortened by 5 bases and J by 7 bases, with 9 bases between the two germline ends. The CDR3 extends over 11 amino acids. CDR3 nucleotides: TGTGCCAGCAGTTTAGGGACAGAGCAGTACCTC. Protein: CASSLGTEQYL.

On this clonotype itself: The junction does not match germline at one end; this may be a read error. The V gene is TRBV10-1, the J gene TRBJ1-6, with D possibly matching TRBD1 (5 bases). The CDR3 has 14 amino acids. Germline V gives CDR1 WNHNN, CDR2 SYGVQD (reference sequence). As DNA, the CDR3 is TGTGCCATCAGACAGAGCTCCTATAATTCACCCCTCCACTTT. Translation gives CAIRQSSYNSPLHF.